This T cell receptor (beta chain) is from a study of blood T cell repertoires in COVID-19. For the study at large: Samples representing acute and convalescent COVID-19 were sourced from the United States, Italy and Spain. T cells, B-cell-depleted T cells, or PBMCs provided the cDNA or gDNA that served as material.

The germline CDR1 and CDR2 sequences are MDHEN and SYDVKM. Trimming took 3 bases from V and 7 from J, leaving 15 bases between them. The CDR3 contains 15 residues. Under the authors' procedure: Counts of nucleated cells, estimated from reference gene primer amplification, were obtained. Generated by immunoSEQ multiplex PCR, the TCRdb table keeps only in-frame clones and is missing some. The D gene and trimming were derived from the DNA, and the V and J assignments and clone size from that table. The sample shows about 24,000 clones, 86% of them seen only once. This clonotype originated in a human donor with active COVID-19. The donor label of this sample is uncertain. The sequenced sample was peripheral blood. V and J are TRBV28 and TRBJ1-4; tentative D call: TRBD1 (6 bases). The CDR3 region has the DNA TGTGCCAGCAGTTTTGAGGGGGGGCGCGTTGAAAAACTGTTTTTT. Its protein product is CASSFEGGRVEKLFF.